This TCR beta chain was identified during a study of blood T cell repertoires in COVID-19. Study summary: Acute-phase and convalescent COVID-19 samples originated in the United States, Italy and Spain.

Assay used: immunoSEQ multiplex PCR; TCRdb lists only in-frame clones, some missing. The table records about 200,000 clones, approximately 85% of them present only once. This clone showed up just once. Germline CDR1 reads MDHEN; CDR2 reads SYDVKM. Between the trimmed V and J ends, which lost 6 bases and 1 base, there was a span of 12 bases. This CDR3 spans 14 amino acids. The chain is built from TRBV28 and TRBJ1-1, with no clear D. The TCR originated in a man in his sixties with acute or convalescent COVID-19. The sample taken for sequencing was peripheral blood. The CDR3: CASRRPGGNTEAFF. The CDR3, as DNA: TGTGCCAGCAGAAGACCCGGAGGGAACACTGAAGCTTTCTTT.